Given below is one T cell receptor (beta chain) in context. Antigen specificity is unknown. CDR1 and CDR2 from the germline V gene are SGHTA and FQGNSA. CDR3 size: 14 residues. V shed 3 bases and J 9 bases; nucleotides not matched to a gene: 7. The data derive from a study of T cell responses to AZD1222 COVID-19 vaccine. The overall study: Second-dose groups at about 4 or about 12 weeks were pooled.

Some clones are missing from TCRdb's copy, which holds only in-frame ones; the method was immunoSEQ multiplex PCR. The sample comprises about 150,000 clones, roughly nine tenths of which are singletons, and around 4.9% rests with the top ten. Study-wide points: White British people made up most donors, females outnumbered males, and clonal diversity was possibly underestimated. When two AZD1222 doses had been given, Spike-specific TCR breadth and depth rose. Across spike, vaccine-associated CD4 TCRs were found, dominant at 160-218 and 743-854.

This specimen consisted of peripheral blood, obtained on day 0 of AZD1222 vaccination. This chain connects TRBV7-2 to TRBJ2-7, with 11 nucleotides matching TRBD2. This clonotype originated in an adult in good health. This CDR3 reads CASSLTSGIVGQYF. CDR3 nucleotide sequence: TGTGCCAGCAGCTTGACTAGCGGGATCGTGGGGCAGTACTTC. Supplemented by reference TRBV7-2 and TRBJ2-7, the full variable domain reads GAGVSQSPSNKVTEKGKDVELRCDPISGHTALYWYRQSLGQGLEFLIYFQGNSAPDKSGLPSDRFSAERTGGSVSTLTIQRTQQEDSAVYLCASSLTSGIVGQYFGPGTRLTVT.